These T cell receptor beta chains were read from a single sample in a study of vaccination and CD4 T cells after COVID-19. Each CDR3 protein gets one entry after TCRdb re-called the PCR reads with MiXCR. The sample lists fewer than 3,000 distinct CDR3 sequences, roughly 20% seen once, with 20% to 30% in the top ten. Antigen specificity for these receptors is unknown. Sequenced input: CD4+ T cells from blood, cultured in vitro. The receptors originated from a human donor in good health. Each CDR3 is given with its conserved first and last residue. D genes are given only for firm matches. Where a row states a size, it is once, few, many or the class of an expanded clone; other rows omit it.

V gene: TRBV2
J gene: TRBJ1-2
clone size: few
D gene: TRBD1
CDR3 protein: CASRRGQSSYGYTF
CDR3 DNA: TGTGCCAGCAGAAGGGGACAGTCCTCCTATGGCTACACCTTC

V gene: TRBV12-5
J gene: TRBJ2-3
clone size: .
D gene: TRBD2
CDR3 protein: CASTYRPSGGSTDTQYF
CDR3 DNA: TGTGCCAGCACCTACCGCCCTAGCGGGGGAAGCACAGATACGCAGTATTTT

V gene: TRBV19
J gene: TRBJ1-5
clone size: .
D gene: .
CDR3 protein: CASSPRQRFDQPQHF
CDR3 DNA: TGTGCCAGTAGTCCTAGGCAGCGTTTCGATCAGCCCCAGCATTTT

V gene: TRBV7-3
J gene: TRBJ2-2
clone size: .
D gene: .
CDR3 protein: CASSSAGPGELFF
CDR3 DNA: TGTGCCAGCAGCTCCGCAGGACCCGGGGAGCTGTTTTTT

V gene: TRBV2
J gene: TRBJ2-2
clone size: .
D gene: .
CDR3 protein: CASSAIDTGELFF
CDR3 DNA: TGTGCCAGCAGCGCGATAGACACCGGGGAGCTGTTTTTT

V gene: TRBV20-1
J gene: TRBJ2-2
clone size: .
D gene: .
CDR3 protein: CSARPQGVGSTGELFF
CDR3 DNA: TGCAGTGCTAGACCTCAGGGGGTCGGGAGCACCGGGGAGCTGTTTTTT

V gene: TRBV11-3
J gene: TRBJ2-5
clone size: .
D gene: .
CDR3 protein: CASSAGGGLAETQYF
CDR3 DNA: TGTGCCAGCAGCGCAGGGGGAGGTCTTGCAGAGACCCAGTACTTC

V gene: TRBV7-2
J gene: TRBJ2-7
clone size: medium-sized
D gene: TRBD2
CDR3 protein: CASSSTSGGAEQYF
CDR3 DNA: TGTGCCAGCAGCTCGACTAGCGGGGGGGCCGAGCAGTACTTC

V gene: TRBV6-1
J gene: TRBJ1-3
clone size: medium-sized
D gene: .
CDR3 protein: CASSEPDLTGTIYF
CDR3 DNA: TGTGCCAGCAGTGAGCCGGACCTGACGGGCACCATATATTTT

V gene: TRBV20-1
J gene: TRBJ2-1
clone size: few
D gene: .
CDR3 protein: CTLRLVQNEQFF
CDR3 DNA: TGCACTTTAAGACTAGTACAAAATGAGCAGTTCTTC

V gene: TRBV20-1
J gene: TRBJ2-1
clone size: few
D gene: TRBD2
CDR3 protein: CSASSVSLAGVEQFF
CDR3 DNA: TGCAGTGCTAGCAGCGTGTCGTTAGCGGGAGTAGAGCAGTTCTTC